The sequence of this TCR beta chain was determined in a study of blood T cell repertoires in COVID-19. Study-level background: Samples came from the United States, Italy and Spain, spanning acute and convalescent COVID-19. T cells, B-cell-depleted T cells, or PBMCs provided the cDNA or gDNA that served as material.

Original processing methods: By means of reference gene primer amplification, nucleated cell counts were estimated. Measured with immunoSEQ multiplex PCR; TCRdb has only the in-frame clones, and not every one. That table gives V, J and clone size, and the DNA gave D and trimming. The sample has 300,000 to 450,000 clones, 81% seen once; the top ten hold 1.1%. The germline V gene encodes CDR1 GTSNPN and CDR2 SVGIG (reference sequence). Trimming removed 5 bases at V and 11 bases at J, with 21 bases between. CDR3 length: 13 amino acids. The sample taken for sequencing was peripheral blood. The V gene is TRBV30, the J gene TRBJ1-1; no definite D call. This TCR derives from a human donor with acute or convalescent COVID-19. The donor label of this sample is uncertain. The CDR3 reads CAWQGLRTGGAFF. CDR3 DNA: TGTGCCTGGCAAGGACTGAGGACCGGAGGGGCTTTCTTT.